This T cell receptor beta chain came from a study of blood T cells in healthy people across ages. The V gene end was trimmed by 5 bases and the J gene end by 2 bases; junction bases not matched to a gene: 10. The germline CDR1 and CDR2 sequences are DFQATT and SNEGSKA (reference sequence). This CDR3 is 16 amino acids long. Next came a second PCR, run for about 6 to 12 cycles, which used a sample-barcoded 5' primer along with a J-beta primer mix. Each cDNA molecule was tagged by a template-switch adaptor that had 12 random nucleotides. TCRdb fed the 5' RACE reads into MiXCR, producing one record per CDR3 protein. The sample includes more than 900,000 distinct CDR3 sequences, around 29% seen only once; the top ten take around 9.6%. Extracted total RNA amounted to at least 5.5 micrograms for each sample. The data were also submitted as part of a second study, on T cells of mothers and their children.

Sequencing input: blood. The receptor was derived from a woman aged 40 to 50 in good health. The chain carries TRBV20-1 and TRBJ1-1; 11 bases are a match to TRBD1. In DNA, the CDR3 is TGCAGTGCTCAGGACAGGGGGCAAGTGGGAAACACTGAAGCTTTCTTT. Translating it yields CSAQDRGQVGNTEAFF.